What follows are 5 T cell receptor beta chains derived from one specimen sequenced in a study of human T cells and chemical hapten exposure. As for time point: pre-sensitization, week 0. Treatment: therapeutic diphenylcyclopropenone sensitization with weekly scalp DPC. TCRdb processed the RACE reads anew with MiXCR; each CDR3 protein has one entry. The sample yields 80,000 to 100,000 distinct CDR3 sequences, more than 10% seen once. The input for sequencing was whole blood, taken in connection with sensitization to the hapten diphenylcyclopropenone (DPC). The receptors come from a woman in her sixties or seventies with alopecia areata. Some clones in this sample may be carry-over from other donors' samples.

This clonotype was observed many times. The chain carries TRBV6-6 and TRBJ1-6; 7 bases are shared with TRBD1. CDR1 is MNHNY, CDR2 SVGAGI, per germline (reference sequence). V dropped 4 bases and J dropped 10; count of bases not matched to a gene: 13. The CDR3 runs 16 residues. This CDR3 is CASSSSGGARRSPLHF. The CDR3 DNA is TGTGCCAGCAGTTCCTCAGGGGGGGCTAGGAGATCACCCCTCCACTTT.

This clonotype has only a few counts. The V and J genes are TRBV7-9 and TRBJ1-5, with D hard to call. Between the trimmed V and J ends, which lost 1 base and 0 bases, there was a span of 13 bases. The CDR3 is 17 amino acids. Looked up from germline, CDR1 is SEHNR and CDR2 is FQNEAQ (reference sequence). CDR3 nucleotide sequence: TGTGCCAGCAGCTTAGAATTCAGTTCAACTAGCAATCAGCCCCAGCATTTT. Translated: CASSLEFSSTSNQPQHF.

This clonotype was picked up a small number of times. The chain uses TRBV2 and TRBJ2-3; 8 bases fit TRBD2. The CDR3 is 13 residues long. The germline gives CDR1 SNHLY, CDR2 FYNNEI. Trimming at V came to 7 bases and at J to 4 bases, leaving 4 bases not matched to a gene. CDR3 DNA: TGTGCCAGCATACGGGGGGGCCCAGATACGCAGTATTTT. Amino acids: CASIRGGPDTQYF.

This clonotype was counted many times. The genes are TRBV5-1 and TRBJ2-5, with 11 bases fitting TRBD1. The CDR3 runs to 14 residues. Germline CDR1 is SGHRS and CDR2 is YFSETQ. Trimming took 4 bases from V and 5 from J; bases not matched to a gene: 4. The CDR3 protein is CASSRTGGVETQYF. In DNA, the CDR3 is TGCGCCAGCAGCAGGACAGGGGGCGTGGAGACCCAGTACTTC.

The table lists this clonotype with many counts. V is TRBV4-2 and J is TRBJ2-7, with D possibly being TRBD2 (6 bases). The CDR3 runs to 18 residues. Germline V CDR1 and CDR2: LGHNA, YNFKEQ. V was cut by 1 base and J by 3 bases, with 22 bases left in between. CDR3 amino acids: CASSQGVGGSVLIYEQYF. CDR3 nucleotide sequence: TGTGCCAGCAGCCAAGGGGTCGGAGGGTCAGTTCTCATCTACGAGCAGTACTTC.